This T cell receptor beta chain was obtained from a study of blood T cell repertoires in COVID-19 (dated by TCRdb to 2019 to 2021). Background on the whole study: Samples from collaborators originated in the United States, Italy and Spain and spanned both the acute and convalescent phases of COVID-19. The material from the prospective study consisted of cDNA or gDNA derived from T cells, B-cell-depleted T cells, or PBMCs. The dataset comprised deeply sampled blood TCRbeta repertoires from subjects exposed to, actively infected with, or recovered from COVID-19. The repertoires were released in a freely available public database meant as a resource for research on the immune response to SARS-CoV-2. The samples were drawn from two sources: the first 160 participants of the ongoing ImmuneRACE study, and over 950 subjects contributed by 6 global collaborators. The sample metadata nearly always contained a de-identified subject ID, COVID-19 status, age in years and sex. Where available, HLA class I and class II types were obtained from metadata supplied by the sample provider rather than from assay-based typing. Study-level results and caveats: Clinical and demographic metadata were provided uncurated, with the amount varying by source and participant.

Compared with germline, V lacks 3 bases and J lacks 3 bases; bases without a gene match: 6. According to the germline V gene (reference sequence), CDR1 reads SEHNR and CDR2 reads FQNEAQ. The CDR3 measures 15 amino acids from cysteine to phenylalanine. Left in the record is the CDR3 DNA by itself, 45 bases read in frame from the first base. Whole blood was collected in K2EDTA tubes by collaborating institutions according to the institutions' own protocols. For TCRbeta analysis, collaborators shipped samples as frozen whole blood, isolated PBMCs, or DNA extracted from either of those sample types. The immunoSEQ Assay, a bias-controlled multiplex PCR, was used to amplify TCRbeta CDR3 regions from genomic DNA. Per the original workflow: Within the assay, amplification of reference gene primers was used to estimate how many nucleated cells each sample contained. Sequence reads were collapsed and filtered to measure the absolute abundance of every unique TCRbeta CDR3 rearrangement. For each sample, productive Simpson clonality was calculated by taking the square root of Simpson's diversity index across productive rearrangements. TCRdb holds this immuneACCESS table with in-frame rearrangements only. Some clones are missing; in checked studies, unresolved V genes explain under half, and the rest has no known cause. D and trimming were read from the DNA, whereas the V and J calls and clone size are those reported in that table. The sample table records more than 30,000 clones; about 89% of these occur just once. Clones ranked in the top ten supply under 30% of the sample.

As regards this clone: There is no known antigen for this receptor. Per-base qualities were not stored, and no clone one base away is much larger.

This sequence uses TRBV7-9 and TRBJ2-3; 7 middle bases align to TRBD2. The sequenced sample was peripheral blood. The clonotype was recovered from a man aged 50 to 59 with active or convalescent COVID-19. CDR3 protein: CASSFQAGFTDTQYF. The DNA reads TGTGCCAGCAGCTTCCAAGCGGGGTTTACAGATACGCAGTATTTT.